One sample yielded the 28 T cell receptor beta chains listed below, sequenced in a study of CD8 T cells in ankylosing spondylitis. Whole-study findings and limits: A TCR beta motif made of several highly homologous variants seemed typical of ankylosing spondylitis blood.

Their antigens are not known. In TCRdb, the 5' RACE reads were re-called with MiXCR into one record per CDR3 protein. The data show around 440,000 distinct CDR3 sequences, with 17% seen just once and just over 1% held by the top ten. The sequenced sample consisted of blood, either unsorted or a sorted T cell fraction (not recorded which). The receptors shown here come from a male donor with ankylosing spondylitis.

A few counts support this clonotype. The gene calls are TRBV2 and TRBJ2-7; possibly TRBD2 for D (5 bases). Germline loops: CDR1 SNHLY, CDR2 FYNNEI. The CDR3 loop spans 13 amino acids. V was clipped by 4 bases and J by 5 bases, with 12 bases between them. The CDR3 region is CASSGGLEDEQYF. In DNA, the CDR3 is TGTGCCAGCAGTGGGGGTCTGGAGGACGAGCAGTACTTC.

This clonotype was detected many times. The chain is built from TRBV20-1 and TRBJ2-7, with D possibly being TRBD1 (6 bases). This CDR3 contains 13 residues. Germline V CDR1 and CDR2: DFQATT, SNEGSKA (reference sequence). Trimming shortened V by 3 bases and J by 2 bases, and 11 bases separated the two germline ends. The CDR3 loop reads CSASGGNTYEQYF. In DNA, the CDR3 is TGCAGTGCTAGTGGGGGCAACACCTACGAGCAGTACTTC.

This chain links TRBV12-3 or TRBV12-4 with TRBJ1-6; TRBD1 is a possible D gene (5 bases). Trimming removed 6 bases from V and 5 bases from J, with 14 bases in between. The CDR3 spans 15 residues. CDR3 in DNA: TGTGCCAGCAGGGAGCAGGGTAGGAATAATTCACCCCTCCACTTT. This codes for CASREQGRNNSPLHF.

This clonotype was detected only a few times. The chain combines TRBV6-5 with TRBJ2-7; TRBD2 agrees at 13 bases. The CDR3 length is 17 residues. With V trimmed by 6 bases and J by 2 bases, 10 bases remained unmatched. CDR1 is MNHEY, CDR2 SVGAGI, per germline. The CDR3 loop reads CASRVTSGRVATYEQYF. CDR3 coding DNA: TGTGCCAGCAGGGTTACTAGCGGGAGGGTGGCCACCTACGAGCAGTACTTC.

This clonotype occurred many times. The CDR3 sequence: CASSWDRYNEQFF. The CDR3 DNA is TGTGCCAGCAGCTGGGACAGATACAATGAGCAGTTCTTC. This sequence joins TRBV7-3 and TRBJ2-1; TRBD1 matches at 7 bases. CDR3 length equals 13 residues. The V and J ends lost 4 bases and 4 bases, in that order; junction bases with no gene match: 1. CDR1 and CDR2 (germline): SGHTA, FQGTGA.

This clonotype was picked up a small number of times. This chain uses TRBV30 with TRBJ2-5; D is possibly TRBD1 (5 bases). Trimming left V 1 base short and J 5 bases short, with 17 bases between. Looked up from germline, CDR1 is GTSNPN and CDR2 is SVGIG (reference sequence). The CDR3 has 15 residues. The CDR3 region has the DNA TGTGCCTGGAGTGAGATTGCCAGGGCGATGGAGACCCAGTACTTC. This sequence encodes CAWSEIARAMETQYF.

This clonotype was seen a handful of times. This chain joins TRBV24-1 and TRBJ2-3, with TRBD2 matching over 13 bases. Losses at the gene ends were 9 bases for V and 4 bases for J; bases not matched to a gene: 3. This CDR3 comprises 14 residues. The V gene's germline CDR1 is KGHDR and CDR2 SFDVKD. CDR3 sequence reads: CATGLAGASDTQYF. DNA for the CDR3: TGTGCCACCGGACTAGCGGGAGCTTCAGATACGCAGTATTTT.

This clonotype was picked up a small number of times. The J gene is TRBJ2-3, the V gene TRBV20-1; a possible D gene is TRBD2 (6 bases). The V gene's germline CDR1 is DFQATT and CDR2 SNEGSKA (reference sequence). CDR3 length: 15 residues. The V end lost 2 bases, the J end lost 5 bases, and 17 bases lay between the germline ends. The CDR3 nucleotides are TGCAGTGCTAGAAATAGCGGCAGCAAGGGAGATACGCAGTATTTT. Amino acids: CSARNSGSKGDTQYF.

For the CDR3, the DNA is TGTGCCAGCAGCTCATGGGACGGTGAAGCTTTCTTT. Protein product: CASSSWDGEAFF. The V call is TRBV6-5, the J call TRBJ1-1, with D possibly matching TRBD1 (5 bases). This CDR3 contains 12 residues. V gave up 6 bases and J gave up 7 bases, with 12 bases separating them. Germline-derived CDR1 and CDR2 are MNHEY and SVGAGI.

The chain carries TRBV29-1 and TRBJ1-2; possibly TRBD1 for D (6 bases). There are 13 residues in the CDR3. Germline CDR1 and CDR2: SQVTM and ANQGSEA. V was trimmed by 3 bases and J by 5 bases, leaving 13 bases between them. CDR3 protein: CSVERGGRYGYTF. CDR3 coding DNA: TGCAGCGTTGAGAGAGGGGGGAGGTATGGCTACACCTTC.

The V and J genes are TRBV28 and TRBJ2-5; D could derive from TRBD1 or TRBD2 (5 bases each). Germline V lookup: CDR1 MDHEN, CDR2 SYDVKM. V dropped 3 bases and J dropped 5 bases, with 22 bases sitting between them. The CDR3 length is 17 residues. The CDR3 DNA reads TGTGCCAGCAGTTTGTCCTACTTGCAGGGACCGGTGGAGACCCAGTACTTC. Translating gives CASSLSYLQGPVETQYF.

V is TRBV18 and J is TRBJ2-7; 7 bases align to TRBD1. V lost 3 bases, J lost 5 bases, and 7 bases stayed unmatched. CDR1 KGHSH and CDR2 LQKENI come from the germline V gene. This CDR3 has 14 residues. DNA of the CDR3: TGTGCCAGCTCACCGTTACAGGGGCTCGACGAGCAGTACTTC. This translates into CASSPLQGLDEQYF. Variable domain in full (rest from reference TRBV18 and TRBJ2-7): NAGVMQNPRHLVRRRGQEARLRCSPMKGHSHVYWYRQLPEEGLKFMVYLQKENIIDESGMPKERFSAEFPKEGPSILRIQQVVRGDSAAYFCASSPLQGLDEQYFGPGTRLTVT.

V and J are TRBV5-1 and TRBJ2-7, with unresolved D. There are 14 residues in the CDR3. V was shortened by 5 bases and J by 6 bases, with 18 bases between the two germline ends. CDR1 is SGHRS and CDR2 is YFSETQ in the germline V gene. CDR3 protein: CASSRSASLSEQYF. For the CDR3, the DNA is TGCGCCAGCAGTCGGAGCGCCAGTCTGAGCGAGCAGTACTTC.

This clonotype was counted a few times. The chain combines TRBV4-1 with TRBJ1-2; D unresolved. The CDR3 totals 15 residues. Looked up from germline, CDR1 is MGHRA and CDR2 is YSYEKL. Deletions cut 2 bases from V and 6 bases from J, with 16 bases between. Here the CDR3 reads CASSQLKEMNHGYTF. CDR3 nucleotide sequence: TGCGCCAGCAGCCAACTCAAGGAGATGAATCATGGCTACACCTTC.

The CDR3 nucleotides read TGTGCCAGCAGCGCCCGGACAGGGCCTGACACCGGGGAGCTGTTTTTT. This gives the protein CASSARTGPDTGELFF. This chain connects TRBV9 to TRBJ2-2; 8 bases line up with TRBD1. V lost 3 bases and J lost 3; bases outside the gene matches: 7. This CDR3 contains 16 residues. Looked up from germline, CDR1 is SGDLS and CDR2 is YYNGEE.

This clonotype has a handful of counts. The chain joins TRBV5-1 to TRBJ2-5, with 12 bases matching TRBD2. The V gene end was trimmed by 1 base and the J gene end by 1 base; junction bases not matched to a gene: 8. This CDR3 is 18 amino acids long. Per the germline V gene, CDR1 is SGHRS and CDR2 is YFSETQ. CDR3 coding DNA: TGCGCCAGCAGCTTGTTGTCTAGCGGGAGGGCCTCCCAAGAGACCCAGTACTTC. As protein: CASSLLSSGRASQETQYF.

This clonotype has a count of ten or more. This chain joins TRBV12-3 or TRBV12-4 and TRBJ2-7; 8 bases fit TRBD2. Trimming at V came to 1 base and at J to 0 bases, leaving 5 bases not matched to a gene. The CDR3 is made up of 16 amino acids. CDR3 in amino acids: CASSLGSGGFSYEQYF. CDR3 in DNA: TGTGCCAGCAGTTTAGGGTCGGGAGGGTTCTCCTACGAGCAGTACTTC.

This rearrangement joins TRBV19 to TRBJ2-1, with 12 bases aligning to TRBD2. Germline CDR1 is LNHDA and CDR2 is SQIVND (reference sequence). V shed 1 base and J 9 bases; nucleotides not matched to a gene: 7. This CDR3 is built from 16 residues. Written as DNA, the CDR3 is TGTGCCAGTAGTATAGGGAGACTAGCGGGAGAAGTTGAGCAGTTCTTC. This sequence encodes CASSIGRLAGEVEQFF.

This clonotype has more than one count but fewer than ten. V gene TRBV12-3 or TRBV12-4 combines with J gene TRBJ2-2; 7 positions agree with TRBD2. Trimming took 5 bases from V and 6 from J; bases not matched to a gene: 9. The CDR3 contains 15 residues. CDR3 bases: TGTGCCAGCAGTCCTCCGGGACTACCTCCCGGGGAGCTGTTTTTT. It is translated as CASSPPGLPPGELFF.

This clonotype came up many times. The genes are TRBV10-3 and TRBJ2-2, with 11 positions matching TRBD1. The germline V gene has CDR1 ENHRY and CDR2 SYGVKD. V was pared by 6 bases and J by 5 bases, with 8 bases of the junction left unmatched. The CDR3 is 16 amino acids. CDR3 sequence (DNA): TGTGCCATCAGCCCAGGACAGGGGGCATGGACCGGGGAGCTGTTTTTT. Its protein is CAISPGQGAWTGELFF.

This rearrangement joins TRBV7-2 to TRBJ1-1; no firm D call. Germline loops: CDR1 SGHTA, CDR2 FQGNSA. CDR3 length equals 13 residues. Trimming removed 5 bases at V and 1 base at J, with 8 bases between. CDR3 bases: TGTGCCAGCAGCATCGACCCGAACACTGAAGCTTTCTTT. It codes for CASSIDPNTEAFF. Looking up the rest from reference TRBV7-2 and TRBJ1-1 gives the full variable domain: GAGVSQSPSNKVTEKGKDVELRCDPISGHTALYWYRQSLGQGLEFLIYFQGNSAPDKSGLPSDRFSAERTGGSVSTLTIQRTQQEDSAVYLCASSIDPNTEAFFGQGTRLTVV.

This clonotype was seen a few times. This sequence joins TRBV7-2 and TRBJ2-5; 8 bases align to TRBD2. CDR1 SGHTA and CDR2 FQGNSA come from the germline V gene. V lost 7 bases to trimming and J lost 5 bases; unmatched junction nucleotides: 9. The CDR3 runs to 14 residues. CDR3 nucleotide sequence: TGTGCCAGCACCGGGACTAGGGATGAGGAGACCCAGTACTTC. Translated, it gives CASTGTRDEETQYF.

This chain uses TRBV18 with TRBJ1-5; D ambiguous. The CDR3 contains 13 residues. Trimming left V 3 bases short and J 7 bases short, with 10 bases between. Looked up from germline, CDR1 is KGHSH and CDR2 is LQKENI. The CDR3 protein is CASSPSREQPQHF. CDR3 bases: TGTGCCAGCTCACCCTCTAGGGAACAGCCCCAGCATTTT.

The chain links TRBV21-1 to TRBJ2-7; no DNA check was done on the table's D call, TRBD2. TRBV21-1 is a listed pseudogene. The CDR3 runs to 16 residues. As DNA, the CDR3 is TGTGCCAGCAGCGGGACCCTGGCGGAGGGAAACTACGAGCAGTACTTC. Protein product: CASSGTLAEGNYEQYF.

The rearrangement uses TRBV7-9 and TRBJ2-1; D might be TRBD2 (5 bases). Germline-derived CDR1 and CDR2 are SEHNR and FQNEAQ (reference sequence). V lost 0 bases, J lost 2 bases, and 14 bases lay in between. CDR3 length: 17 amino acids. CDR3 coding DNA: TGTGCCAGCAGCTTAGCGCCAGGCGGGTGGGCCTACAATGAGCAGTTCTTC. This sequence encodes CASSLAPGGWAYNEQFF. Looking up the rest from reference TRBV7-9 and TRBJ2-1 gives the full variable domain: DTGVSQNPRHKITKRGQNVTFRCDPISEHNRLYWYRQTLGQGPEFLTYFQNEAQLEKSRLLSDRFSAERPKGSFSTLEIQRTEQGDSAMYLCASSLAPGGWAYNEQFFGPGTRLTVL.

The CDR3, as DNA: TGTGCCAGCAGTGCTGCCACTAGCGGAGGTTACAATGAGCAGTTCTTC. Its protein is CASSAATSGGYNEQFF. This chain links TRBV28 with TRBJ2-1, with TRBD2 matching over 8 bases. This CDR3 contains 16 residues. V lost 5 bases, J lost 4 bases, and 10 bases stayed unmatched. CDR1 and CDR2 from the germline V gene are MDHEN and SYDVKM.

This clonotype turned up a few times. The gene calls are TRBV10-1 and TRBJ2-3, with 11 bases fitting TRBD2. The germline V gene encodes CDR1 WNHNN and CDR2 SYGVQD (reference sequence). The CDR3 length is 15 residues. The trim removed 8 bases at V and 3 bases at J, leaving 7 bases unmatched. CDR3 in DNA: TGCGCCAGCGCTAGCGGGGGGACCGGAACAGATACGCAGTATTTT. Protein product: CASASGGTGTDTQYF.

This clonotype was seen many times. The CDR3 coding sequence is TGTGCCAGCAGTTTAGCCAGCTTGGTAAACGGGGAGCTGTTTTTT. The encoded protein is CASSLASLVNGELFF. The rearrangement joins TRBV12-3 or TRBV12-4 to TRBJ2-2; D is undetermined. This CDR3 region has 15 residues. The V end lost 0 bases, the J end lost 7 bases, and 12 bases lay between the germline ends.